What follows are 20 T cell receptor beta chains derived from one specimen sequenced in a study of Tregs in tolerant kidney transplant recipients. Sequencing was performed with immunoSEQ multiplex PCR; in TCRdb, only in-frame clones are kept and a portion is missing. The table lists approximately 13,000 clones, with 25% to 30% in the top ten. Related graft donors supplied nonmyeloablative bone marrow transplants, and mixed chimerism was transient. The material sequenced was CD8+ T cells from blood (PBMCs), taken 6 months after the transplant. Every receptor here comes from a human patient who received a combined kidney and bone marrow transplant. The T cells may come from the graft donor.

The CDR3 region is CASSPFGGTNTIYF. The part of the CDR3 DNA that was read is TGTGCCAGCAGCCCGTTTGGCGGAACAAACACC. This chain joins TRBV7-2 and TRBJ1-3; no definite D call. The read stops 3 residues short of the end of the CDR3; the missing end is completed from the germline J gene. The germline CDR1 and CDR2 sequences are SGHTA and FQGNSA. V lost 5 bases and J 6 bases, leaving 14 bases between the germline ends. CDR3 length: 14 residues.

With regard to this clone: The read stops 3 residues short of the end of the CDR3; the missing end is completed from the germline J gene. The sample has other DNA sequences that encode this CDR3 too. The chain carries TRBV7-9 and TRBJ1-3, with a possible D match to TRBD1 (5 bases). V gave up 6 bases and J gave up 0 bases, with 12 bases separating them. CDR1 SEHNR and CDR2 FQNEAQ come from the germline V gene (reference sequence). The CDR3 loop spans 15 amino acids. The part of the CDR3 DNA that was read is TGTGCCAGCAGTTACAAGGGACTCTCTGGAAACACC. Its translation is CASSYKGLSGNT. The entire CDR3 protein is CASSYKGLSGNTIYF.

About this clone itself: The read terminates 3 residues before the CDR3 end, so the remaining end is supplied by the germline J gene. The gene calls are TRBV20-1 and TRBJ2-5, with TRBD2 matching 10 bases. J was trimmed by 0 bases and V by 6 bases; bases with no gene match: 10. This CDR3 is built from 16 residues. The germline CDR1 and CDR2 sequences are DFQATT and SNEGSKA (reference sequence). The CDR3 loop reads CSANPPGLANQETQYF. CDR3 DNA, as far as it was read: TGCAGTGCCAACCCTCCGGGACTAGCGAACCAAGAGACC.

A remark on this clone: The read ends 3 residues before the CDR3 terminus; that terminus is restored from the germline J gene. The V and J genes are TRBV5-4 and TRBJ2-2, with D perhaps matching TRBD1 (6 bases). The V and J ends lost 5 bases and 8 bases respectively, with 10 bases between them. This CDR3 has 12 amino acids. CDR1 is SGHNT, CDR2 YYREEE, per germline (reference sequence). This CDR3 reads CASRQGMGELFF. The CDR3 bases that were read are TGTGCCAGCAGACAGGGCATGGGGGAG. Drawing the rest from reference TRBV5-4 and TRBJ2-2, the complete variable domain is ETGVTQSPTHLIKTRGQQVTLRCSSQSGHNTVSWYQQALGQGPQFIFQYYREEENGRGNFPPRFSGLQFPNYSSELNVNALELDDSALYLCASRQGMGELFFGEGSRLTVL.

Worth noting for this clone: The read falls 3 residues short of the CDR3 end, and the missing part is taken from the germline J gene. The chain joins TRBV7-8 to TRBJ2-5, with D perhaps TRBD2 (5 bases). V lost 8 bases and J lost 5, with 15 bases in between. Germline V gene data show CDR1 as SGHVS and CDR2 as FQNEAQ. The CDR3 is 13 residues long. The CDR3 spells CASVEGPVETQYF. Partial CDR3 DNA: TGTGCCAGCGTAGAGGGCCCGGTTGAGACC. Combining the CDR3 with reference TRBV7-8 and TRBJ2-5 gives the whole variable domain GAGVSQSPRYKVAKRGQDVALRCDPISGHVSLFWYQQALGQGPEFLTYFQNEAQLDKSGLPSDRFFAERPEGSVSTLKIQRTQQEDSAVYLCASVEGPVETQYFGPGTRLLVL.

In the case of this clone: The read is 3 residues too short to cover the CDR3 end, so that end is filled in from the germline J gene. The chain uses TRBV10-3 and TRBJ2-1; TRBD1 matches 11 bases. Germline V gives CDR1 ENHRY, CDR2 SYGVKD. V dropped 10 bases and J dropped 8; count of bases not matched to a gene: 7. The CDR3 is made up of 13 amino acids. The covered CDR3 bases are TGTGCCACCTTAGGACAGGGGGCGGATGAG. Translation: CATLGQGADE. The complete CDR3 reads CATLGQGADEQFF.

Turning to this clone: The read gets to within 3 residues of the CDR3 end, and the germline J gene fills in the rest. The genes are TRBV7-9 and TRBJ1-1; TRBD1 matches 7 bases. CDR3 length: 13 residues. V lost 3 bases and J lost 6; bases outside the gene matches: 4. CDR1 and CDR2 from the germline V gene are SEHNR and FQNEAQ (reference sequence). This CDR3 is CASSFGGGPEAFF. Partial CDR3 DNA: TGTGCCAGCAGCTTCGGAGGGGGCCCTGAA.

CDR3 residues: CASSNLGVNYGYTF. Partial CDR3 DNA: TGTGCCAGCAGCAACCTCGGGGTTAACTATGGC. The V call is TRBV7-8, the J call TRBJ1-2; no clear D gene. The CDR3 end lies 3 residues beyond the end of the read and is filled in from the germline J gene. V lost 5 bases to trimming and J lost 1 base, with 11 bases between them. Per the germline V gene, CDR1 is SGHVS and CDR2 is FQNEAQ. The CDR3 loop spans 14 amino acids.

Comment on this clone: The read is 3 residues too short to cover the CDR3 end, so that end is filled in from the germline J gene. This sequence joins TRBV18 and TRBJ1-2, with unresolved D. In germline, CDR1 is KGHSH, CDR2 LQKENI. The CDR3 sequence is 13 residues long. CDR3 DNA, as far as it was read: TGTGCCAGCTCCCCAGGAGGGTACAATGAC. Its translation: CASSPGGYND. The whole CDR3 protein reads CASSPGGYNDYTF.

Note on this clone: The read ends 3 residues shy of where the CDR3 ends; the end is completed using the germline J gene. V and J are TRBV5-4 and TRBJ2-1; the match to TRBD2 covers 7 bases. Germline-derived CDR1 and CDR2 are SGHNT and YYREEE (reference sequence). The CDR3 sequence is 15 residues long. V lost 4 bases, J lost 6 bases, and 10 bases stayed unmatched. The CDR3 loop is CASSLAFGGGNEQFF. The part of the CDR3 DNA that was read is TGTGCCAGCAGCCTAGCGTTTGGGGGGGGCAATGAG.

Regarding this clone: The read terminates 3 residues ahead of where the CDR3 ends, so the germline J gene completes it. V is TRBV12-3 or TRBV12-4 and J is TRBJ2-5, with TRBD1 matching 7 bases. This CDR3 region has 14 residues. The ends lost 4 bases at V and 2 bases at J; junction bases unmatched: 4. The sequenced CDR3 bases are TGTGCCAGCAGTTACACAGGGGCGCAAGAGACC. Protein: CASSYTGAQET. The whole CDR3 sequence reads CASSYTGAQETQYF.

Regarding this clone: Coverage ceases 3 residues before the CDR3 finishes, and the germline J gene fills in the end. The chain has TRBV5-1 and TRBJ2-5; D unresolved. Germline CDR1 is SGHRS and CDR2 is YFSETQ. This CDR3 has 14 amino acids. V was cut by 1 base and J by 2 bases, with 9 bases left in between. The CDR3 bases that were read are TGCGCCAGCAGCTTGAACCCAGGACAAGAGACC. Translation gives CASSLNPGQET. The CDR3 as a whole reads CASSLNPGQETQYF.

A note on this clone: The read halts 3 residues ahead of the CDR3 end, with the missing end drawn from the germline J gene. V is TRBV5-1 and J is TRBJ2-7; unclear D gene. Trimming took 4 bases from V and 3 from J, leaving 11 bases between them. CDR1 is SGHRS, CDR2 YFSETQ, per germline. This CDR3 has 13 residues. The CDR3 bases that were read are TGCGCCAGCAGCCCCTTCTTAGACTACGAG. Translating gives CASSPFLDYE. The whole CDR3 reads CASSPFLDYEQYF.

Concerning this clone itself: The read is 3 residues too short to cover the CDR3 end, so that end is filled in from the germline J gene. This chain connects TRBV2 to TRBJ1-4; D possibly corresponds to TRBD1 (5 bases). Germline-derived CDR1 and CDR2 are SNHLY and FYNNEI. CDR3 length equals 16 residues. V lost 2 bases, J lost 3 bases, and 13 bases lay in between. The CDR3 reads CASSENGHFSNEKLFF. The CDR3 bases that were read are TGTGCCAGCAGTGAAAACGGACATTTTTCTAATGAAAAA.

In regard to this clone: With the read ending 3 residues before the CDR3 end, the germline J gene is used to fill in that end. This sequence joins TRBV14 and TRBJ2-5, with TRBD1 matching 10 bases. This CDR3 has 15 amino acids. Trimming at V came to 4 bases and at J to 2 bases, leaving 4 bases not matched to a gene. Germline V gene lookup returns CDR1 SGHDN and CDR2 FVKESK. CDR3 bases read: TGTGCCAGCAGCCCCCGGGACAGGGGACAAGAGACC. Protein product: CASSPRDRGQET. The complete CDR3 reads CASSPRDRGQETQYF.

As concerns this clone: The CDR3 is cut off 3 residues early in the read; its end comes from the germline J gene. The chain employs TRBV20-1 and TRBJ2-2; D is perhaps TRBD2 (6 bases). Deletions cut 0 bases from V and 8 bases from J, with 22 bases between. CDR1 and CDR2 from the germline V gene are DFQATT and SNEGSKA (reference sequence). CDR3 length: 17 amino acids. The sequenced CDR3 bases are TGCAGTGCTAGAGAGGGGGGAGACTCCCTAAGGGTTGGGGAG. This sequence encodes CSAREGGDSLRVGE. The whole CDR3 sequence is CSAREGGDSLRVGELFF.

Partial CDR3 DNA: TGTGCCAGTAGCCATCAGCGGGAGTCCCTTCAAGAGACG. This gives the protein CASSHQRESLQET. The CDR3, in full, reads CASSHQRESLQETQYF. The chain has TRBV19 and TRBJ2-3; 8 positions agree with TRBD2. The read finishes 3 residues shy of the CDR3 end, and the germline J gene is used to complete it. Germline V lookup: CDR1 LNHDA, CDR2 SQIVND (reference sequence). CDR3 length: 16 amino acids.

Of note for this clone: The read finishes 3 residues shy of the CDR3 end, and the germline J gene is used to complete it. The rearrangement links TRBV19 to TRBJ2-1; D call uncertain. Trimming cost V 3 bases and J 2 bases, with 2 bases left between them. CDR1 LNHDA and CDR2 SQIVND come from the germline V gene (reference sequence). The CDR3 is 12 amino acids. The CDR3 DNA, read in part, is TGTGCCAGTAGTATTACCTACAATGAG. It yields the protein CASSITYNE. Given in full, the CDR3 is CASSITYNEQFF.

Of note for this clone: Coverage ceases 3 residues before the CDR3 finishes, and the germline J gene fills in the end. The V call is TRBV2, the J call TRBJ1-5, with D uncertain. Between the trimmed V and J ends, which lost 4 bases and 0 bases, there was a span of 10 bases. The CDR3 length is 15 residues. CDR1 is SNHLY, CDR2 FYNNEI, per germline. The part of the CDR3 DNA that was read is TGTGCCAGCAGTGGAAACAGCTATAGCAATCAGCCC. Translation gives CASSGNSYSNQP. The complete CDR3 sequence is CASSGNSYSNQPQHF.

Note on this clone: The DNA ends 3 residues before the CDR3 does, and the rest of the CDR3 is filled in from the germline J gene. The chain has TRBV12-5 and TRBJ2-1, with 11 positions matching TRBD2. This CDR3 has 19 residues. V dropped 1 base and J dropped 3; count of bases not matched to a gene: 11. From germline, CDR1 is LGHNT and CDR2 FRNRAP. The CDR3 DNA, read in part, is TGTGCTAGTGGTTTGGATCAGATTAGCGGGGGGGCTTTCTACAATGAG. Its protein is CASGLDQISGGAFYNE. The entire CDR3 sequence reads CASGLDQISGGAFYNEQFF.